This T cell receptor (beta chain) is from a study of metastatic and nonmetastatic thyroid tumors. The CDR3 is 19 residues long. Germline assignment: CDR1 GTSNPN and CDR2 SVGIG (reference sequence). With 0 bases removed from V and 3 bases from J, the gap between germline ends came to 24 bases. TCRdb reprocessed the PCR reads using MiXCR. The sample shows 15,000 to 25,000 clones, roughly 25% of them seen only once. The entire patient cohort was treatment-naive prior to thyroid surgery. This clone rates as medium-sized. This chain uses TRBV30 with TRBJ1-3, with a weak D call TRBD1 (6 bases). Sequenced sample: blood. This clonotype was obtained from a male donor with papillary thyroid cancer or a benign thyroid nodule (not recorded which). Some clones in this sample may be carry-over from other donors' samples. CDR3 loop: CAWSVYRGARSAYGNTIYF. CDR3 nucleotides: TGTGCCTGGAGTGTATATCGGGGGGCTCGGAGTGCTTATGGAAACACCATATATTTT.